This T cell receptor beta chain appears in the sequencing data of a study of blood T cell repertoires in COVID-19. Study in general: COVID-19 samples collected from the United States, Italy and Spain covered acute and convalescent phases. PBMCs, B-cell-depleted T cells, or T cells were the source of the cDNA or gDNA that made up the material.

In the original analysis: Scientists estimated how many nucleated cells there were by amplifying reference gene primers. Only in-frame clones appear in the TCRdb table, and some are missing; sequencing was by immunoSEQ multiplex PCR. From that table come the V and J calls and clone size; the DNA was used to work out D and trimming. The table has about 130,000 clones, over 80% seen once. This CDR3 has 16 residues. V was pared by 5 bases and J by 7 bases, with 20 bases between. CDR1 is SGHTA and CDR2 is FQGNSA in the germline V gene. This clonotype was obtained from a man aged 40-49 years with active or convalescent COVID-19. The chain employs TRBV7-2 and TRBJ1-4; D uncertain. The specimen was peripheral blood. This CDR3 reads CASSMEQFRSSEKLFF. CDR3 in DNA: TGTGCCAGCAGCATGGAACAGTTCAGGTCGAGTGAAAAACTGTTTTTT.